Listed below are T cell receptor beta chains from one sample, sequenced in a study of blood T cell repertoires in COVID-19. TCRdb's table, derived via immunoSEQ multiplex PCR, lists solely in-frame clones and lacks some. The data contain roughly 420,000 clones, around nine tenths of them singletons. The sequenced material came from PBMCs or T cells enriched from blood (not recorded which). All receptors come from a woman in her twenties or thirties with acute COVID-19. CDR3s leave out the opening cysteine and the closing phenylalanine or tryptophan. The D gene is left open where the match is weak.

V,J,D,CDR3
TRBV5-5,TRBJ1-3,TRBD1,ASSLAGTGGLGGNTIY
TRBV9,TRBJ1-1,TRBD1,ASSAKGQGGTEAF
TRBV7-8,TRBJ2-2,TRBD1,ASSFDRGAPGELF
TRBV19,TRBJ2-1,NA,ASSILASNEQF
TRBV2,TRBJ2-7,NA,ASSELDIAYEQY
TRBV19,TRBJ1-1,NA,ASSNLSGRPEAF
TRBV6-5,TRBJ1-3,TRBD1,ASSYGQAGSGNTIY
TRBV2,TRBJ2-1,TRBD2,ATTGTSGADNEQF
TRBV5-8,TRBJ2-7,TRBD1,ASSFRTGGYEQY
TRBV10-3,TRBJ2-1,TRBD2,AISATSGGNNEQF
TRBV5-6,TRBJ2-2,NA,ASSVSGWVTGELF
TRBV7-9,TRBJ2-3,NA,ASSSGGPVSDTQY
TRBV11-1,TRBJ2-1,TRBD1,ASSFGQGRSDEQF
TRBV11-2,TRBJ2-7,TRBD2,ATSRGAYEQY
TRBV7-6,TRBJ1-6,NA,ASSLGAGPLH
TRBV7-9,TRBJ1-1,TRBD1,ASSNSGGEAEAF
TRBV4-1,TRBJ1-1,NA,ASSPQAINTEAF
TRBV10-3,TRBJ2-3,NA,AISLTRTDTQY
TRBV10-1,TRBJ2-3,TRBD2,ASSEAGGAADTQY
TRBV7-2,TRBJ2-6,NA,ASSLAGGAGANVLT
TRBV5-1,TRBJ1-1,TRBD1,ASSWGQQAF
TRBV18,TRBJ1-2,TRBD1,ASSPPSRQGYGYT
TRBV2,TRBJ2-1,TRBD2,ASSDKGGTSPEDEQF
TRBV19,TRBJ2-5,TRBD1,ASRRTGQETQY
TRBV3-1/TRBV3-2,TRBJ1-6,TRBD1,ASSPGFRTGANSPLH
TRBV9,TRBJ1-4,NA,ASSLQPRANEKLF
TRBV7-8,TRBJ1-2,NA,ASSLEGPGNGAGGYT
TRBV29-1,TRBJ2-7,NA,SVYPRDTYEQY
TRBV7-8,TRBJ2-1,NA,ASSPVGSPVKF
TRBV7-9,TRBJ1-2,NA,ASSSGGGDYGYT
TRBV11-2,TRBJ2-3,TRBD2,ASGLAGGVTDTQY
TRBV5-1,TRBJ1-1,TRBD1,ASSSDRGTEAF
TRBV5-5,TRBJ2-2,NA,ASSEQGTGELF
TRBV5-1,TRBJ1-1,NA,ASSLAGGENTEAF
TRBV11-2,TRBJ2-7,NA,ASSLEIGPMRGYEQY
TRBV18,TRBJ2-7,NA,ASSPISGPEQY
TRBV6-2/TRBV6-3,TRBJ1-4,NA,ASSTREYEKLF
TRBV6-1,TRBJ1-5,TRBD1,ASSDYRQGSYQPQH
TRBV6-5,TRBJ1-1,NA,ASSPPGPMLTEAF
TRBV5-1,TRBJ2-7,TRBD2,ASSPGGTYEQY
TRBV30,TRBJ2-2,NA,AWTGLAGTGELF